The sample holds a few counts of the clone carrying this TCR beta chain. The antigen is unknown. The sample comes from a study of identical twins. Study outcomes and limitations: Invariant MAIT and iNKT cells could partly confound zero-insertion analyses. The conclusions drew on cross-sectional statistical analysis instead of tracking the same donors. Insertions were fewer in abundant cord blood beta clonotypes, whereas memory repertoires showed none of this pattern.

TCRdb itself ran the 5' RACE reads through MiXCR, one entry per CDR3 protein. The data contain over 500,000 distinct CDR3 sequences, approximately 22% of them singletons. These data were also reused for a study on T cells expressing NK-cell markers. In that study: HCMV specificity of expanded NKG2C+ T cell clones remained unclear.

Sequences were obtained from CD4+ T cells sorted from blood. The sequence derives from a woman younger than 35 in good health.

The CDR3, as DNA: TGCGCCAGCAGCTTGGATAGGGTTGGCGGCACTGAAGCTTTCTTT. Amino acid sequence: CASSLDRVGGTEAFF. The rearrangement links TRBV5-1 to TRBJ1-1; D gene uncertain. Germline loops: CDR1 SGHRS, CDR2 YFSETQ. V was trimmed by 0 bases and J by 4 bases, leaving 13 bases between them. CDR3 length: 15 amino acids.